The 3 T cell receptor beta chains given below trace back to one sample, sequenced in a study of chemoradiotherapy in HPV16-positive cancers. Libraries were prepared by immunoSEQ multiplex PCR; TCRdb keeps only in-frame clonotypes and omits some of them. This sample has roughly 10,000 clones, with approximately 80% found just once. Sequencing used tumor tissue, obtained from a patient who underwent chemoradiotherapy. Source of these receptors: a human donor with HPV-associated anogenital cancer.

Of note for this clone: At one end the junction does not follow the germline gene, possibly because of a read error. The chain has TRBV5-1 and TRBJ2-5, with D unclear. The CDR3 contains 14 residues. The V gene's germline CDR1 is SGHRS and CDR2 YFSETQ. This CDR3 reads CTSSLSGFQETQYF. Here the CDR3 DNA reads TGCACCAGCAGCTTGTCCGGGTTTCAAGAGACCCAGTACTTC.

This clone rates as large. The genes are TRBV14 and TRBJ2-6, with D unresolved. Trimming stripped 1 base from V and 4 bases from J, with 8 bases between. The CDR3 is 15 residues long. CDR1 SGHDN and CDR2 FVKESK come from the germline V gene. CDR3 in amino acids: CASSQVVTGANVLTF. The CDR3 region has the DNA TGTGCCAGCAGCCAAGTGGTTACCGGGGCCAACGTCCTGACTTTC.

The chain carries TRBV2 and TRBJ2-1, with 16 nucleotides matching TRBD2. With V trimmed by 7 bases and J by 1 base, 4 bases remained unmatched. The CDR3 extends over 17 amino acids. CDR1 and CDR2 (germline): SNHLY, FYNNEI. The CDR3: CASTGTSGGASYNEQFF. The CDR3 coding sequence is TGTGCCAGCACCGGGACTAGCGGGGGGGCTTCCTACAATGAGCAGTTCTTC.